This T cell receptor beta chain was found in a study of T cell changes during pregnancy in multiple sclerosis. Sequencing was performed with immunoSEQ multiplex PCR; in TCRdb, only in-frame clones are kept and a portion is missing. The sample has 65,000 to 80,000 clones; more than 80% are singletons. Germline V gene lookup returns CDR1 SGHDT and CDR2 YYEEEE. The CDR3 runs 13 residues. The V and J ends lost 4 bases and 7 bases, in that order; junction bases with no gene match: 8. This specimen consisted of CD4+ T cells from peripheral blood mononuclear cells, obtained before pregnancy. This chain connects TRBV5-6 to TRBJ2-7; 7 bases map to TRBD1. The sequence was collected from a female donor with multiple sclerosis, enrolled in a pregnancy study. DNA for the CDR3: TGTGCCAGCAGCCCAAGGACAGGACTGGAGCAGTACTTC. Translated: CASSPRTGLEQYF.